This TCR beta chain was documented in a study of identical twins. Study results and limitations: Weaker excess sharing between twins was seen in beta out-of-frame sequences.

From the 5' RACE reads, TCRdb called clonotypes with MiXCR, one entry per CDR3 protein. The sample holds hundreds of thousands of distinct CDR3 sequences, roughly 6% seen once. The CDR3 sequence is 13 residues long. The V end lost 5 bases, the J end lost 5 bases, and 9 bases lay between the germline ends. In germline, CDR1 is LNHNV, CDR2 YYDKDF (reference sequence). Points on this clonotype: Antigen: not known.

V and J are TRBV15 and TRBJ2-2; no clear D gene. The sequencing sample was made of naive T cells sorted from blood. The TCR sequence derives from a man in his late teens or twenties in good health. The CDR3 is CATSVFGTGELFF. The CDR3 DNA reads TGTGCCACCAGCGTTTTTGGTACCGGGGAGCTGTTTTTT.